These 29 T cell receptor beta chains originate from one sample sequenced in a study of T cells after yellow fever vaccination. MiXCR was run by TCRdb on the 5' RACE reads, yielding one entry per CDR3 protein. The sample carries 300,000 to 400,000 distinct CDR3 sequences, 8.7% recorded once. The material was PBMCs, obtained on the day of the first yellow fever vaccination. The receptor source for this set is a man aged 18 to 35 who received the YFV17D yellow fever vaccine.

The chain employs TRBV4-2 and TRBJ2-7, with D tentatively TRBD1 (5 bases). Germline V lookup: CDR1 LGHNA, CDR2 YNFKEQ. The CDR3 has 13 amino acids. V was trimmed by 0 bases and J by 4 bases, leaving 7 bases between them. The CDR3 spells CASSQEAGYEQYF. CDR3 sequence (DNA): TGTGCCAGCAGCCAAGAAGCAGGGTACGAGCAGTACTTC.

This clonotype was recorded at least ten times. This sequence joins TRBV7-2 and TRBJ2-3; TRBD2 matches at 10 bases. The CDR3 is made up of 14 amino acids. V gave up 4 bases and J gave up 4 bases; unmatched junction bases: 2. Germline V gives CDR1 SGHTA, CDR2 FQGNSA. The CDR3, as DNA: TGTGCCAGCAGCTCCGGACTAGCGGCAGATACGCAGTATTTT. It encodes CASSSGLAADTQYF.

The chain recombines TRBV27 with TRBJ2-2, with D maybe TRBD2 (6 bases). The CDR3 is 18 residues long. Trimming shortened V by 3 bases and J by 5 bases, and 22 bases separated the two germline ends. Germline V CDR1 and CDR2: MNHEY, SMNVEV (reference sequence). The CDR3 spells CASSFRSGRGIGTGELFF. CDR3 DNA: TGTGCCAGCAGTTTTAGGAGTGGGCGCGGGATAGGGACCGGGGAGCTGTTTTTT.

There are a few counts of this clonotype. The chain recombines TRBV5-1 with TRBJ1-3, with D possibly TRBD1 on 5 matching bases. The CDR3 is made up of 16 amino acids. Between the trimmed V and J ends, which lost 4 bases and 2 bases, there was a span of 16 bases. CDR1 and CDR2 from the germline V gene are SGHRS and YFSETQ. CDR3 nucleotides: TGCGCCAGCAGCCCCGTAACCGACAGCACTGGAAACACCATATATTTT. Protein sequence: CASSPVTDSTGNTIYF. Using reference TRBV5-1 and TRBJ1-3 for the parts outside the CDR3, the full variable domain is KAGVTQTPRYLIKTRGQQVTLSCSPISGHRSVSWYQQTPGQGLQFLFEYFSETQRNKGNFPGRFSGRQFSNSRSEMNVSTLELGDSALYLCASSPVTDSTGNTIYFGEGSWLTVV.

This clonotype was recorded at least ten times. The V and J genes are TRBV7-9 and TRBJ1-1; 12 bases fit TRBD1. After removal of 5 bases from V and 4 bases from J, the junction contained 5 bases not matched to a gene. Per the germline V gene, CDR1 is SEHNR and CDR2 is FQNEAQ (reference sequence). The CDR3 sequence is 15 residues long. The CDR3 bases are TGTGCCAGCAGCCCGGGACAGGGGGCGAGCACTGAAGCTTTCTTT. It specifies CASSPGQGASTEAFF. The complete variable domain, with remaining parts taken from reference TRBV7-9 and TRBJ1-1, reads DTGVSQNPRHKITKRGQNVTFRCDPISEHNRLYWYRQTLGQGPEFLTYFQNEAQLEKSRLLSDRFSAERPKGSFSTLEIQRTEQGDSAMYLCASSPGQGASTEAFFGQGTRLTVV.

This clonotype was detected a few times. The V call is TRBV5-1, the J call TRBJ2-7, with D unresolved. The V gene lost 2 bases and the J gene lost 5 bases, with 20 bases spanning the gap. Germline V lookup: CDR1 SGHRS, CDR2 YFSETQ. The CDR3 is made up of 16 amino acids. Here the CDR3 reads CASSLQPQVGLDEQYF. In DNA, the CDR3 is TGCGCCAGCAGCTTACAGCCCCAGGTGGGTCTCGACGAGCAGTACTTC.

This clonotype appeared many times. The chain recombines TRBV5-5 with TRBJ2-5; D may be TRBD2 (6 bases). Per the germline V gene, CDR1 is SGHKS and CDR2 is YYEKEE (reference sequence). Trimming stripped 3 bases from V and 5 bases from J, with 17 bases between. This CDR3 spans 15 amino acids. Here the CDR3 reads CASSWGLNLEETQYF. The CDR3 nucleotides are TGTGCCAGCAGCTGGGGACTCAATTTGGAGGAGACCCAGTACTTC.

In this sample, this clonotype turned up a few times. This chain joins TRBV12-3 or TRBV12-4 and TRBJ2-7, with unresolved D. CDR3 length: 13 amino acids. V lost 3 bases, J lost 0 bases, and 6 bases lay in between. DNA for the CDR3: TGTGCCAGCAGTTTTTCGGACTCCTACGAGCAGTACTTC. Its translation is CASSFSDSYEQYF.

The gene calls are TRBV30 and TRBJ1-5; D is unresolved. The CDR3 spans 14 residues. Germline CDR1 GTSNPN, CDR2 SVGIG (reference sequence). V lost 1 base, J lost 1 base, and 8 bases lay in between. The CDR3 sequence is CAWSDLESNQPQHF. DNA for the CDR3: TGTGCCTGGAGTGATCTCGAGAGCAATCAGCCCCAGCATTTT. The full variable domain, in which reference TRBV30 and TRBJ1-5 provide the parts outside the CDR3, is SQTIHQWPATLVQPVGSPLSLECTVEGTSNPNLYWYRQAAGRGLQLLFYSVGIGQISSEVPQNLSASRPQDRQFILSSKKLLLSDSGFYLCAWSDLESNQPQHFGDGTRLSIL.

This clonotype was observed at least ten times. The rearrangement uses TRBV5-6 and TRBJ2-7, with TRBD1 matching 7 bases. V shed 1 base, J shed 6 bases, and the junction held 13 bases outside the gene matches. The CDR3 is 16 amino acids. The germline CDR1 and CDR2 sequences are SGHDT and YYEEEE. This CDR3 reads CASSLTTGLITGEQYF. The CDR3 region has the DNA TGTGCCAGCAGCTTGACGACAGGGTTGATAACCGGCGAGCAGTACTTC. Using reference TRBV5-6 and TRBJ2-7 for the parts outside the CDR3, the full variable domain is DAGVTQSPTHLIKTRGQQVTLRCSPKSGHDTVSWYQQALGQGPQFIFQYYEEEERQRGNFPDRFSGHQFPNYSSELNVNALLLGDSALYLCASSLTTGLITGEQYFGPGTRLTVT.

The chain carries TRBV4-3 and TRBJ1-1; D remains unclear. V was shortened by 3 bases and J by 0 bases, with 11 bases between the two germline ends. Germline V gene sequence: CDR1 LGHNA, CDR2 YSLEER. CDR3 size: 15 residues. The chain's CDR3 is CASSHSRSMNTEAFF. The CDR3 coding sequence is TGCGCCAGCAGCCATTCGCGGTCCATGAACACTGAAGCTTTCTTT.

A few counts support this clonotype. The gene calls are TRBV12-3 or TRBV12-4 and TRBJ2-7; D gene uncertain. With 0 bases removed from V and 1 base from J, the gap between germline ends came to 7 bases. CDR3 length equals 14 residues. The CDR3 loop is CASSLAGPSYEQYF. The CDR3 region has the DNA TGTGCCAGCAGTTTAGCGGGCCCGTCCTACGAGCAGTACTTC.

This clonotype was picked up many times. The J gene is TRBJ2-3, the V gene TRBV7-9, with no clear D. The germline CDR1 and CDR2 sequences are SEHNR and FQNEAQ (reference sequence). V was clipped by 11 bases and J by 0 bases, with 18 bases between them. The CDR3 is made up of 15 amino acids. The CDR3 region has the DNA TGTGCCGGATCGACTGGCCTAATTAGCACAGATACGCAGTATTTT. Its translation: CAGSTGLISTDTQYF.

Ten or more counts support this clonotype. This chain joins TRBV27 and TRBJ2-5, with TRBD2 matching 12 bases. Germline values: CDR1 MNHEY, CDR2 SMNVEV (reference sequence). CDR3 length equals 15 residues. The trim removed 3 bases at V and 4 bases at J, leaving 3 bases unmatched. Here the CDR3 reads CASSFLAGGTETQYF. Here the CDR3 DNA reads TGTGCCAGCAGTTTTCTAGCGGGGGGGACAGAGACCCAGTACTTC.

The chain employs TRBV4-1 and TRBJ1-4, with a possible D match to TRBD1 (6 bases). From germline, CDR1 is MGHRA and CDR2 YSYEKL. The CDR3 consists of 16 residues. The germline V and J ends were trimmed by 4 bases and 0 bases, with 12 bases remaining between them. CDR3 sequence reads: CASSRRTAATNEKLFF. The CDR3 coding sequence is TGCGCCAGCAGCCGCCGGACAGCAGCAACTAATGAAAAACTGTTTTTT.

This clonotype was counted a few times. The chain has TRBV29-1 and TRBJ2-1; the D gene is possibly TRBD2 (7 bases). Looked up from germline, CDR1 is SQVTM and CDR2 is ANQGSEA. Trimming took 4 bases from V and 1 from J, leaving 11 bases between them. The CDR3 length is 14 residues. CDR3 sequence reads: CSVVRGGSYNEQFF. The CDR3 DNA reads TGCAGCGTTGTTAGGGGGGGATCCTACAATGAGCAGTTCTTC.

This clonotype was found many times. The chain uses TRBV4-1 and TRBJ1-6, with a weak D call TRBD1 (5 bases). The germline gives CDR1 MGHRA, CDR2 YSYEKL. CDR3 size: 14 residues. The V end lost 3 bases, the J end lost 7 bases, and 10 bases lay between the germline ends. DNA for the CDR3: TGCGCCAGCAGCCAGCAAGGGGTAAATTCACCCCTCCACTTT. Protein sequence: CASSQQGVNSPLHF.

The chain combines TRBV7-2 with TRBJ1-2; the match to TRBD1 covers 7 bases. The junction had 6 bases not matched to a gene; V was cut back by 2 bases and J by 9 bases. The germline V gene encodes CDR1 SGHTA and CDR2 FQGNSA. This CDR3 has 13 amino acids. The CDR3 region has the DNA TGTGCCAGCAGCTTATACCAGGGGGGGAGCTACACCTTC. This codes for CASSLYQGGSYTF.

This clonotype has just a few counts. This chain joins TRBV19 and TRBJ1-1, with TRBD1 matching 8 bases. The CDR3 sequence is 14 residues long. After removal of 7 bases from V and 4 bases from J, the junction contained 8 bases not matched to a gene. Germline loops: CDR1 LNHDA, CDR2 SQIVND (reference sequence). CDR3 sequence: CASTRQGLGTEAFF. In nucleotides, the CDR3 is TGTGCCAGTACGAGACAGGGGCTGGGCACTGAAGCTTTCTTT.

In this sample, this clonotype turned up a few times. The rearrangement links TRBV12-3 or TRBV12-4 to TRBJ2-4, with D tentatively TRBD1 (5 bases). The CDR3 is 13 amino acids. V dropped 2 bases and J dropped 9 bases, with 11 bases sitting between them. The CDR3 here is CASSLRQGSIQYF. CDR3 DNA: TGTGCCAGCAGTTTACGCCAGGGAAGCATTCAGTACTTC.

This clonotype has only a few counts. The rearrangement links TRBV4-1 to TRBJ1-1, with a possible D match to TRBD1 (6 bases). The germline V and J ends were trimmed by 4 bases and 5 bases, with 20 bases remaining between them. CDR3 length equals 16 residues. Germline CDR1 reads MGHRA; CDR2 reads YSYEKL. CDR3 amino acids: CASSPPSSVGGTEAFF. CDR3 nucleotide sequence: TGCGCCAGCAGCCCTCCAAGTAGCGTAGGGGGGACTGAAGCTTTCTTT.

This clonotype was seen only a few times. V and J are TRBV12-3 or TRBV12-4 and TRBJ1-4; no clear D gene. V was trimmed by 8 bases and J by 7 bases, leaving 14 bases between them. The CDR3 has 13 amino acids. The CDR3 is CASASEVGEKLFF. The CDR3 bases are TGTGCCAGCGCCAGCGAGGTCGGTGAAAAACTGTTTTTT.

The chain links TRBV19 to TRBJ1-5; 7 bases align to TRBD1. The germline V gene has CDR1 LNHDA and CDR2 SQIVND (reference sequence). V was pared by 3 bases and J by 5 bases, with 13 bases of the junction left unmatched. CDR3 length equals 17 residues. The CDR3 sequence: CASSIRPQTGRDQPQHF. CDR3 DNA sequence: TGTGCCAGTAGTATCCGGCCTCAGACAGGGCGTGATCAGCCCCAGCATTTT.

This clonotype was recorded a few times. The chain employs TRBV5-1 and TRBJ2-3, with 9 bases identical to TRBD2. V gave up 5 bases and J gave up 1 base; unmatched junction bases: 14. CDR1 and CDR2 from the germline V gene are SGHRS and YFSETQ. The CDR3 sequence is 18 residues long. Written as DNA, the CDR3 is TGCGCCAGCAGAGGGGGACTAGCAGGTACCTTCCGCACAGATACGCAGTATTTT. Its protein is CASRGGLAGTFRTDTQYF.

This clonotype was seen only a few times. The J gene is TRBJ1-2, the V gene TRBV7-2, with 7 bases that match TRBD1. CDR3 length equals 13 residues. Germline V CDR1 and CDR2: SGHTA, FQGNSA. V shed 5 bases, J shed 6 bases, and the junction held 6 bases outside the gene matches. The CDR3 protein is CASSQQGRHGYTF. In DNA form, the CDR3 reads TGTGCCAGCAGCCAACAGGGGAGGCATGGCTACACCTTC.

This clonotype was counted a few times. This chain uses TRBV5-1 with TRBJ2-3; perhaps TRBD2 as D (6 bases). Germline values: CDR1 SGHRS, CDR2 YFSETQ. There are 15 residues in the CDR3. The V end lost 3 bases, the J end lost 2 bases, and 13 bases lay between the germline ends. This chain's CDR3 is CASSWGTSDTDTQYF. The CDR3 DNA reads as TGCGCCAGCAGCTGGGGGACTTCAGACACAGATACGCAGTATTTT.

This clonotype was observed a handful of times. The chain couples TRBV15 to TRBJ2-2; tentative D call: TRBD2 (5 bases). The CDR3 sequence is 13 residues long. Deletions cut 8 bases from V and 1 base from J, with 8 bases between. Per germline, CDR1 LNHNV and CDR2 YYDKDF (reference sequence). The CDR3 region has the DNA TGTGCCACCTTTGGACTGAACACCGGGGAGCTGTTTTTT. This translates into CATFGLNTGELFF.

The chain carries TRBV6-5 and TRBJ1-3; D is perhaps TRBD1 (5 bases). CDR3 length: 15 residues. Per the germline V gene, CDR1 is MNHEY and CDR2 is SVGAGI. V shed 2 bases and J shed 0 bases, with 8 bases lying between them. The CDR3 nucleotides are TGTGCCAGCAGTTACGGGGGAGACTCTGGAAACACCATATATTTT. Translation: CASSYGGDSGNTIYF.

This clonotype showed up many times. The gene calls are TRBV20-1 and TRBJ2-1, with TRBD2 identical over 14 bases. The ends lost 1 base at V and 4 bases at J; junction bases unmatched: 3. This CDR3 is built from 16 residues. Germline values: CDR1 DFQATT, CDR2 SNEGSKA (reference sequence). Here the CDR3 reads CSARGLAGGEYNEQFF. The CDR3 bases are TGCAGTGCTAGAGGACTAGCGGGGGGGGAATACAATGAGCAGTTCTTC.